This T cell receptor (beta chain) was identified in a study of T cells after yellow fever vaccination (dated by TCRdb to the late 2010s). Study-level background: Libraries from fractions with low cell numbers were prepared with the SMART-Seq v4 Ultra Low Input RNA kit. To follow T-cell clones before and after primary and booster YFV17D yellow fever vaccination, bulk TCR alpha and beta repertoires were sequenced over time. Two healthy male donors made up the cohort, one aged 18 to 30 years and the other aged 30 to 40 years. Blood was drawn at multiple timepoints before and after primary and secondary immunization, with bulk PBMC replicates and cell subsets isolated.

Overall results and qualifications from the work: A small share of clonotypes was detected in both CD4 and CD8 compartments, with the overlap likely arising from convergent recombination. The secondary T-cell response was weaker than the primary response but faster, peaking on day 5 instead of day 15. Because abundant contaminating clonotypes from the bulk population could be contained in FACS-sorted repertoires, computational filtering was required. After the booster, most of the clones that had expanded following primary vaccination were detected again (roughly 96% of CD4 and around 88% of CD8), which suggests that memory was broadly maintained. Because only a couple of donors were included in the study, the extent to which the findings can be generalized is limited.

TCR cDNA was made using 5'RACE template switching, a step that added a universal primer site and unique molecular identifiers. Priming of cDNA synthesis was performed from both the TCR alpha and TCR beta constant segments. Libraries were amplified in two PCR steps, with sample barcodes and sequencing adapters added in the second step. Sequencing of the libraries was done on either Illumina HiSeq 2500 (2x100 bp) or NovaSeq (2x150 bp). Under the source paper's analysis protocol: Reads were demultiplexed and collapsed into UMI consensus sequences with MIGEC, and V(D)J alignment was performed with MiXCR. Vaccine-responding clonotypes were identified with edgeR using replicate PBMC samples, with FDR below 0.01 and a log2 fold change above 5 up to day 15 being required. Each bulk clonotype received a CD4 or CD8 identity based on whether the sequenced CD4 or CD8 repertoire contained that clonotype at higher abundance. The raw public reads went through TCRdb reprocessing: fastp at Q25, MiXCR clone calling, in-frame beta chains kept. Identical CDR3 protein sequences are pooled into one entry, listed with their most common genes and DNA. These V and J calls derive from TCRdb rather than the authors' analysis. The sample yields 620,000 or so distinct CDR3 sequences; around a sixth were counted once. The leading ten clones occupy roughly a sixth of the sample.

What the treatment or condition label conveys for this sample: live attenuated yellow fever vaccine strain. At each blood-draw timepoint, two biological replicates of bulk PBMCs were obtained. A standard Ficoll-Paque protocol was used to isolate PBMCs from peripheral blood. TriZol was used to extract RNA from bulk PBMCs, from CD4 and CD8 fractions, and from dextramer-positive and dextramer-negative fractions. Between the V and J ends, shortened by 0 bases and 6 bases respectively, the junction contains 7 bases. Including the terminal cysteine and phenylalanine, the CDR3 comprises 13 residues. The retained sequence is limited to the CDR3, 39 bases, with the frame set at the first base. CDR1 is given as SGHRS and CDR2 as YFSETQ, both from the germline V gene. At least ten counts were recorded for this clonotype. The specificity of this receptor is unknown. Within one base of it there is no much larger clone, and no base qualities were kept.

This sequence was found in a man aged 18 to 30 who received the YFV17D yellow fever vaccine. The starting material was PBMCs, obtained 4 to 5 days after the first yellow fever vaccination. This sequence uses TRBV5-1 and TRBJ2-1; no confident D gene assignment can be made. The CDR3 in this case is CASSLGEANEQFF. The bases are TGCGCCAGCAGCTTGGGGGAAGCCAATGAGCAGTTCTTC.